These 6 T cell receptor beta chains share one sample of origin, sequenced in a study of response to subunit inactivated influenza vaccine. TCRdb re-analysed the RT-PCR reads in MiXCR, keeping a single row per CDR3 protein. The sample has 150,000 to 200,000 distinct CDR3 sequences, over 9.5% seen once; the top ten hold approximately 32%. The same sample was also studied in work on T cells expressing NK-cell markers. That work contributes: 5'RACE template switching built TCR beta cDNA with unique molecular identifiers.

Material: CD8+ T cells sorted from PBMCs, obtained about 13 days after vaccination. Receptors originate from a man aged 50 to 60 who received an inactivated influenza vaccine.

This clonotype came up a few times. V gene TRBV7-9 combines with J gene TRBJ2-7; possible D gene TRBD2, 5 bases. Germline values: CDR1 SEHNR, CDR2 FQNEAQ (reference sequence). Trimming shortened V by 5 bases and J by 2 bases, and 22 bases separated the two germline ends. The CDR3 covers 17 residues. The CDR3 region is CASSVDPASGNPYEQYF. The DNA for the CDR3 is TGTGCCAGCAGCGTAGACCCCGCGAGCGGCAACCCCTACGAGCAGTACTTC.

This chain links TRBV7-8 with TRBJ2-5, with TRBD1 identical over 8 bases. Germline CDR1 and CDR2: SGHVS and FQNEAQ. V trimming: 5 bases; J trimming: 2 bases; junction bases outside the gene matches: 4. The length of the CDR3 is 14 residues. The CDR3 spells CASSIYRGQETQYF. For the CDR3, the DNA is TGTGCCAGCAGCATTTACAGGGGGCAAGAGACCCAGTACTTC.

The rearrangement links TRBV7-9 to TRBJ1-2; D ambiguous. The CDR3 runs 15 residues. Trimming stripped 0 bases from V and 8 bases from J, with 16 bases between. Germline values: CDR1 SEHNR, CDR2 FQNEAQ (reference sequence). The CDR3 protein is CASSLAPDPSWGYTF. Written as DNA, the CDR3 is TGTGCCAGCAGCTTAGCCCCGGACCCGTCCTGGGGCTACACCTTC.

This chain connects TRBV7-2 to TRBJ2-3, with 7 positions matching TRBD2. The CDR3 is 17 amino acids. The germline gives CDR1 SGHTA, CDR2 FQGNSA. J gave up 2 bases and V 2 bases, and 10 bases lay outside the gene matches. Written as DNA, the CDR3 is TGTGCCAGCAGCTTAAAGCCGGCGGGGGACCCCACAGATACGCAGTATTTT. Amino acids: CASSLKPAGDPTDTQYF.

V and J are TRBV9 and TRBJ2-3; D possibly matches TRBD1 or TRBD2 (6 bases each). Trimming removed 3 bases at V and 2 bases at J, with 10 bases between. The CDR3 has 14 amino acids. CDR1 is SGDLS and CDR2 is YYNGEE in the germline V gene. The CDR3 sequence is CASSGGATTDTQYF. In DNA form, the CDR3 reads TGTGCCAGCAGCGGGGGGGCCACCACAGATACGCAGTATTTT.

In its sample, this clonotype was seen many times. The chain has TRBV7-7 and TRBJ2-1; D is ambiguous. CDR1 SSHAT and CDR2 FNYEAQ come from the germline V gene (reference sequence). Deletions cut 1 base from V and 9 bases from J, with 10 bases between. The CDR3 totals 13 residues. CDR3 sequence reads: CASSLGLFGEQFF. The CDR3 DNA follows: TGTGCCAGCAGCTTAGGGTTGTTTGGTGAGCAGTTCTTC. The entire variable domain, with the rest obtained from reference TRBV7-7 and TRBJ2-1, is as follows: GAGVSQSPRYKVTKRGQDVTLRCDPISSHATLYWYQQALGQGPEFLTYFNYEAQPDKSGLPSDRFSAERPEGSISTLTIQRTEQRDSAMYRCASSLGLFGEQFFGPGTRLTVL.